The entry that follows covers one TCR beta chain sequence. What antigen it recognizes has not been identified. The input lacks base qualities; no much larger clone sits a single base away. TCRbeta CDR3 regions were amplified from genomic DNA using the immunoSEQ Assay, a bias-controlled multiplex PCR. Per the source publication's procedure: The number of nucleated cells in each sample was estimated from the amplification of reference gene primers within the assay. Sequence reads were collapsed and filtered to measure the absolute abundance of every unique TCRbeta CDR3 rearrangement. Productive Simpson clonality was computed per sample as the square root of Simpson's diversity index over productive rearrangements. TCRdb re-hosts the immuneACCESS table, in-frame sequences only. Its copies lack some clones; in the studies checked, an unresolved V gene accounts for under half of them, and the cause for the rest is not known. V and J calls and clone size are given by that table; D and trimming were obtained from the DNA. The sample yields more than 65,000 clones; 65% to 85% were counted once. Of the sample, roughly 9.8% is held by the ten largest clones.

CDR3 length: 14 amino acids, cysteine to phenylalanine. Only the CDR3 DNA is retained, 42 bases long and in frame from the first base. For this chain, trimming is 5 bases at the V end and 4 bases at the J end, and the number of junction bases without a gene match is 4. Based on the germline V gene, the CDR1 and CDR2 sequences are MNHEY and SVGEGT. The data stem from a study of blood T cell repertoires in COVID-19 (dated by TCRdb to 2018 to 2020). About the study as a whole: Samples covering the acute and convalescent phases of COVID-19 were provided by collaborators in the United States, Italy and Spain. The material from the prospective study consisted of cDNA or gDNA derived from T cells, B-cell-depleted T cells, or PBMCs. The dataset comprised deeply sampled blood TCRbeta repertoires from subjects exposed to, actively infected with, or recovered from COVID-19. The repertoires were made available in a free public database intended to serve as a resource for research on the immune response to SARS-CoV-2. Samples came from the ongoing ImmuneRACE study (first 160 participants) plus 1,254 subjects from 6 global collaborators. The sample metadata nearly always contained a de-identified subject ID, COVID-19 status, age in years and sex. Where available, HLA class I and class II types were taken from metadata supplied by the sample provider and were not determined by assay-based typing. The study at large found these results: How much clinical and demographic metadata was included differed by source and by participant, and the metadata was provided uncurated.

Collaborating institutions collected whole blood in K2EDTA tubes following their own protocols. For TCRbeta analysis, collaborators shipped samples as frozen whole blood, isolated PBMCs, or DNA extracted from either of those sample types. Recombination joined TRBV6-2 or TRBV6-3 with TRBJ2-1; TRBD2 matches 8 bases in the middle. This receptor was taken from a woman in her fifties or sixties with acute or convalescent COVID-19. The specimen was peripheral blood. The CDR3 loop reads CASSGSSGYNEQFF. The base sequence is TGTGCCAGCAGTGGCTCTAGCGGGTACAATGAGCAGTTCTTC.